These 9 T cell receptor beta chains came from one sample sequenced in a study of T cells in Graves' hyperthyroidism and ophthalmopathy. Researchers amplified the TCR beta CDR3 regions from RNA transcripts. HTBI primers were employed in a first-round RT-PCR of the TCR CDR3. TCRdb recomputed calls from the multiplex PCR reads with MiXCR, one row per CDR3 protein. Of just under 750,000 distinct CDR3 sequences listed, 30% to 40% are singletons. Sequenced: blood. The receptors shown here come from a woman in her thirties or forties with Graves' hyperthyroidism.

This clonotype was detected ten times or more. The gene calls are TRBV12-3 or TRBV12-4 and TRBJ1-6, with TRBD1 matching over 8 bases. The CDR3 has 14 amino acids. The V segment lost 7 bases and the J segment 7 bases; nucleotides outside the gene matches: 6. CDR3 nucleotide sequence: TGTGCCAGCAATGACAGGGGTAGAAATTCACCCCTCCACTTT. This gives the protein CASNDRGRNSPLHF.

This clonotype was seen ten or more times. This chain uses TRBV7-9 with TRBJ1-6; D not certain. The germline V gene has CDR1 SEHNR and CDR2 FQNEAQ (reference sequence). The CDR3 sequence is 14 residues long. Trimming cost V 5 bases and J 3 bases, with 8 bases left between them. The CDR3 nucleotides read TGTGCCAGCAGCCACGGCAGCTATAATTCACCCCTCCACTTT. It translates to CASSHGSYNSPLHF.

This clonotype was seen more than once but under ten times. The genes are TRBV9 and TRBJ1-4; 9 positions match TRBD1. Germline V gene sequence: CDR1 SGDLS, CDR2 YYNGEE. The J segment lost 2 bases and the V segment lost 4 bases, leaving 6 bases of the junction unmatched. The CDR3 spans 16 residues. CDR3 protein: CASSRDRVGTNEKLFF. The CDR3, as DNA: TGTGCCAGCAGCAGGGACAGGGTGGGGACTAATGAAAAACTGTTTTTT.

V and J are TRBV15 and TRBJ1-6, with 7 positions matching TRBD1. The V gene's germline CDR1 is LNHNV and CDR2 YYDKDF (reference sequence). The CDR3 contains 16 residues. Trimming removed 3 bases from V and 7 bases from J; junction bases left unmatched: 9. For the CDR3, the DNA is TGTGCCACCAGCAGGAGACCGGGACAGAGAAATTCACCCCTCCACTTT. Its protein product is CATSRRPGQRNSPLHF. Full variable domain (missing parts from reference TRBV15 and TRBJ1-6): DAMVIQNPRYQVTQFGKPVTLSCSQTLNHNVMYWYQQKSSQAPKLLFHYYDKDFNNEADTPDNFQSRRPNTSFCFLDIRSPGLGDTAMYLCATSRRPGQRNSPLHFGNGTRLTVT.

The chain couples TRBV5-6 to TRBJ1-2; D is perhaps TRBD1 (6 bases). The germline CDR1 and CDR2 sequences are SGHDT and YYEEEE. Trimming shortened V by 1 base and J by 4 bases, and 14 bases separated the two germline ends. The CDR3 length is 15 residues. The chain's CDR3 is CASSLRTGSGYGYTF. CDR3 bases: TGTGCCAGCAGCTTGAGAACAGGGTCGGGCTATGGCTACACCTTC.

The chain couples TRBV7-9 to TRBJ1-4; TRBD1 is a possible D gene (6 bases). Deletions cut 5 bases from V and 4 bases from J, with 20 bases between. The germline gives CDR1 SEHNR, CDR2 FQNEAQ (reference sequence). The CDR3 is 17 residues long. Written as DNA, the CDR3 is TGTGCCAGCAGCAAATTACTTGGGGAGGGGGATAATGAAAAACTGTTTTTT. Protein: CASSKLLGEGDNEKLFF.

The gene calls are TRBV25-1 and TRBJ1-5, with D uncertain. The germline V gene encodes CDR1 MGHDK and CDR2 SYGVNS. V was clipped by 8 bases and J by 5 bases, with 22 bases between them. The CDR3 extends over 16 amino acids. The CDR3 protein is CASSPLGPGTDQPQHF. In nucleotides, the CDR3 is TGTGCCAGCTCACCGCTTGGACCAGGTACCGATCAGCCCCAGCATTTT.

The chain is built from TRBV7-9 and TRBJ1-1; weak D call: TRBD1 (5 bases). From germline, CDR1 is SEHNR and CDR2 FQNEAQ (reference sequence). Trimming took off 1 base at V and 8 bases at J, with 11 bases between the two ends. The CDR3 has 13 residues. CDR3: CASSLEWGREAFF. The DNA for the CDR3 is TGTGCCAGCAGCTTAGAATGGGGCAGAGAAGCTTTCTTT.

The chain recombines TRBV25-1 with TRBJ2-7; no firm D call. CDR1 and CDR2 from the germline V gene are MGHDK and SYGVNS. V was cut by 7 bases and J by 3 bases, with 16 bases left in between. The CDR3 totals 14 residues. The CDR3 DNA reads TGTGCCAGCACGCCGGACCTCTCAGGCTACGAGCAGTACTTC. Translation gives CASTPDLSGYEQYF.